This TCR beta chain was observed in a study of blood T cells in healthy people across ages (dated by TCRdb to between 2015 and 2016). As for the study more broadly: In model experiments, template switching captured roughly one uniquely barcoded TCR beta cDNA molecule for every two T cells. The study measured age-related changes in TCR beta repertoire diversity using deep sequencing normalized with unique cDNA molecular identifiers. Four age groups were formed from the donors: young (average about 17 years), middle-aged (approximately 41), aged (around 62) and long-lived (around 80). To avoid experimental bias, donors of different ages were randomly spread across the sequencing lanes. For two donors (one aged 18 to 30 and one aged 80 or older), the study analyzed two additional independent replicas of 1 million unique cDNA reads from the same blood draw.

This clonotype was picked up a small number of times. Which antigen it targets is not known. There are no base qualities to consult, and no much larger clone falls within one base. The library was generated by 5' RACE. Reads for this sample came from an Illumina HiSeq 2500. A second PCR of about 6 to 11 cycles was performed with a sample-barcoded 5' primer and a J-beta primer mix. Each TCR beta cDNA molecule received a unique molecular identifier from a template-switch 5' adaptor carrying 12 random nucleotides. Each sample yielded at least 2.5 million CDR3-containing paired-end reads. The Mint cDNA synthesis kit, primed by a TRBC-specific oligonucleotide, was used to synthesize first-strand cDNA from all RNA. All cDNA was treated with uracil-DNA glycosylase and then went through a first 18-cycle PCR with the universal primers M1SS and BC2_uni_R. In the authors' own workflow: For normalization, 1 million high-quality reads were randomly selected from each sample, with every read carrying a distinct molecular identifier. Instead of being binned into consensus sequences, reads that shared molecular identifiers were thrown out. CDR3 identification, clonotype clustering and error correction used MiTCR with a Q25 quality threshold and the strictest error-elimination algorithm. A nonparametric unseen species model with Euler transformation was used to estimate lower-bound total TCR beta diversity. TCRdb cleaned the public reads at Q25 with fastp, built clones with MiXCR and kept in-frame beta chains. When rows share a CDR3 protein, they turn into one entry using the most common DNA and genes. V and J calls and clone size were set by TCRdb, not the authors. For this sample the table gives 1.5 million to 2 million distinct CDR3 sequences, of which 49% were detected only once. Jointly, the top ten make up more than 2% of the sample.

The germline V end is reduced by 1 base and the J end by 2 bases; junction bases left unmatched: 12. CDR1 SQVTM and CDR2 ANQGSEA are derived from the germline V gene. Inclusive of the bounding cysteine and phenylalanine, the CDR3 is 17 residues long. Of all the DNA, just the CDR3 is kept, 51 bases in frame from base 1. The roughly 37 donors, aged about 6 to 95 years, were systemically healthy Caucasian individuals from Russia. Ten milliliters of peripheral blood were drawn from each donor into EDTA-treated Vacutainer tubes. Ficoll-Paque density-gradient centrifugation was used to isolate PBMCs, with at least 6 million per sample. Trizol reagent was used to extract total RNA from the PBMCs, yielding at least 6 micrograms per sample. Naive CD45RAhigh/CD27high T cell percentages were measured by flow cytometry on a PBMC aliquot from every donor. General findings and caveats noted by the study authors: Conclusive comparison of naive and antigen-experienced compartments was prevented by the profiling of bulk unsorted PBMCs. Estimates of total diversity based on one million sequenced T cells were regarded as lower bounds and as underestimates. Because the CMV infection status of the donors was unknown, age-related changes in expanded clonotypes may potentially have been confounded. Compared with the aged group, the long-lived group had more naive CD4+ T cells, fewer expanded clones and increased TCR diversity, suggesting age selection. As age increased, observed TCR beta diversity per million T cells dropped in a roughly linear way, and a significant reduction was already evident by age around 41. A strong correlation was found between observed TCR beta diversity and the percentage of naive T cells measured by flow cytometry.

This sequence originates from a woman between 35 and 50 years old in good health. The rearrangement combines TRBV29-1 with TRBJ2-7; 9 bases in the junction line up with TRBD1. The sequencing input was blood. The sequenced DNA is TGCAGCGTTGAAGCAAGGGGGACAGGGACAATCACCTACGAGCAGTACTTC. Its protein product is CSVEARGTGTITYEQYF.